This T cell receptor beta chain was observed in a study of T cell responses to AZD1222 COVID-19 vaccine. Repertoires were generated with immunoSEQ multiplex PCR, while TCRdb's copy carries only in-frame clones and drops some. The table has under 80,000 clones, 60% to 85% seen once; the top ten hold 23%. The germline gives CDR1 SGHKS, CDR2 YYEKEE (reference sequence). V lost 0 bases to trimming and J lost 2 bases, with 8 bases between them. The CDR3 has 14 residues. Remarks on this clone: Its antigen is not known.

Study observations and caveats: Among spike-specific TCRs, nearly half reportedly target unmutated variant regions. Distributed over spike, vaccine-associated CD4 TCRs predominated at 160-218 and 743-854. After the peak T cell response, and only then, were repertoires sampled. Following two doses of AZD1222, Spike-specific TCR breadth and depth rose.

The genes are TRBV5-5 and TRBJ1-2; no definite D call. The starting material was peripheral blood, obtained on day 0 of MenACWY control vaccination. The receptor's source is an adult in good health. Written as DNA, the CDR3 is TGTGCCAGCAGCTTGGATACGGGAAACTATGGCTACACCTTC. As protein: CASSLDTGNYGYTF.